These 25 T cell receptor beta chains were all obtained from the same sample, sequenced in a study of cytomegalovirus exposure and HLA in healthy donors. The PCR used 60 Vbeta and 13 Jbeta primers. The repertoire was sequenced with immunoSEQ multiplex PCR; TCRdb's copy has only in-frame clones and lacks some. The table has some 150,000 clones, approximately 64% seen once. The specimen sequenced was PBMCs. The source is a woman aged 40 to 49 in good health and CMV-seronegative.

The gene calls are TRBV9 and TRBJ2-1; 10 positions agree with TRBD2. V gave up 3 bases and J gave up 4 bases; unmatched junction bases: 4. CDR1 is SGDLS and CDR2 is YYNGEE in the germline V gene. This CDR3 region has 15 residues. The CDR3 DNA reads TGTGCCAGCAGCGACCTAGCGGGGGAGTACAATGAGCAGTTCTTC. Its translation is CASSDLAGEYNEQFF.

This clone showed up just once. The V gene is TRBV19, the J gene TRBJ1-5; no clear D gene. Between the trimmed V and J ends, which lost 5 bases and 7 bases, there was a span of 9 bases. The CDR3 length is 12 residues. CDR1 is LNHDA and CDR2 is SQIVND in the germline V gene (reference sequence). CDR3 coding DNA: TGTGCCAGTAGTCTACCTCGGCAGCCCCAGCATTTT. It translates to CASSLPRQPQHF.

The chain carries TRBV5-1 and TRBJ2-5; TRBD1 matches 10 bases. The CDR3 extends over 16 amino acids. V gave up 6 bases and J gave up 5 bases; unmatched junction bases: 13. Germline V gene lookup returns CDR1 SGHRS and CDR2 YFSETQ. Here the CDR3 reads CASTLTPGQGRETQYF. In DNA, the CDR3 is TGCGCCAGCACCCTTACACCGGGACAGGGGCGGGAGACCCAGTACTTC. Full variable domain (outside the CDR3, taken from reference TRBV5-1 and TRBJ2-5): KAGVTQTPRYLIKTRGQQVTLSCSPISGHRSVSWYQQTPGQGLQFLFEYFSETQRNKGNFPGRFSGRQFSNSRSEMNVSTLELGDSALYLCASTLTPGQGRETQYFGPGTRLLVL.

V and J are TRBV28 and TRBJ2-3; 9 bases fit TRBD2. The CDR3 totals 17 residues. CDR1 MDHEN and CDR2 SYDVKM come from the germline V gene. Trimming at V came to 6 bases and at J to 5 bases, leaving 15 bases not matched to a gene. The chain's CDR3 is CASRTQYKSGGRDTQYF. The CDR3 DNA is TGTGCCAGCAGGACGCAGTACAAGAGCGGGGGGCGAGATACGCAGTATTTT.

This clone was observed many times. This rearrangement joins TRBV7-8 to TRBJ1-6; the match to TRBD1 covers 7 bases. V gave up 4 bases and J gave up 6 bases; unmatched junction bases: 12. CDR1 and CDR2 (germline): SGHVS, FQNEAQ. The CDR3 totals 17 residues. Here the CDR3 DNA reads TGTGCCAGCAGCTCGACCGGGACAGCTCTCCTTAATTCACCCCTCCACTTT. Protein: CASSSTGTALLNSPLHF.

The V and J genes are TRBV27 and TRBJ2-7; 10 bases fit TRBD2. The CDR3 runs 15 residues. V lost 4 bases, J lost 6 bases, and 9 bases stayed unmatched. Germline CDR1 reads MNHEY; CDR2 reads SMNVEV (reference sequence). This chain's CDR3 is CASSSNPGLASEQYF. Here the CDR3 DNA reads TGTGCCAGCAGTTCGAACCCGGGACTAGCGTCCGAGCAGTACTTC.

The chain employs TRBV9 and TRBJ2-5, with D possibly matching TRBD2 (6 bases). From germline, CDR1 is SGDLS and CDR2 YYNGEE. The CDR3 is made up of 15 amino acids. Trimming took 3 bases from V and 2 from J, leaving 14 bases between them. In DNA, the CDR3 is TGTGCCAGCAGCGCAGCGCCGACTAGGCAAGAGACCCAGTACTTC. This gives the protein CASSAAPTRQETQYF. Full variable domain (rest looked up from reference TRBV9 and TRBJ2-5): DSGVTQTPKHLITATGQRVTLRCSPRSGDLSVYWYQQSLDQGLQFLIQYYNGEERAKGNILERFSAQQFPDLHSELNLSSLELGDSALYFCASSAAPTRQETQYFGPGTRLLVL.

The genes are TRBV10-2 and TRBJ1-5, with 8 nucleotides matching TRBD1. The CDR3 loop spans 15 amino acids. Germline CDR1 and CDR2: WSHSY and SAAADI. The V segment lost 5 bases and the J segment 5 bases; nucleotides outside the gene matches: 8. The CDR3 region has the DNA TGCGCCAGCAGTTTGGACAGGGCAATAGATCAGCCCCAGCATTTT. As protein: CASSLDRAIDQPQHF.

This chain joins TRBV4-1 and TRBJ1-5, with 12 bases fitting TRBD1. The CDR3 contains 17 residues. The V and J ends lost 1 base and 2 bases, in that order; junction bases with no gene match: 3. Germline CDR1 reads MGHRA; CDR2 reads YSYEKL. This CDR3 is CASSQGDRGRGNQPQHF. Here the CDR3 DNA reads TGCGCCAGCAGCCAAGGGGACAGGGGGCGAGGCAATCAGCCCCAGCATTTT.

This clone has only a few counts. This chain connects TRBV4-1 to TRBJ1-1, with D unresolved. CDR3 length equals 18 residues. V lost 1 base and J 3 bases, leaving 21 bases between the germline ends. Per the germline V gene, CDR1 is MGHRA and CDR2 is YSYEKL. The CDR3 loop reads CASSQVLGQLELDTEAFF. The CDR3 DNA reads as TGCGCCAGCAGCCAAGTTCTAGGGCAGCTCGAACTAGACACTGAAGCTTTCTTT.

This clone appeared once. This chain connects TRBV5-6 to TRBJ2-5; the match to TRBD1 covers 8 bases. This CDR3 comprises 16 residues. CDR1 and CDR2 (germline): SGHDT, YYEEEE. Trimming took 0 bases from V and 2 from J; bases not matched to a gene: 6. The CDR3 DNA follows: TGTGCCAGCAGCTTGGTCAACAGGGGGGCTCAAGAGACCCAGTACTTC. It translates to CASSLVNRGAQETQYF.

The rearrangement joins TRBV9 to TRBJ2-7; 9 bases match TRBD1. In germline, CDR1 is SGDLS, CDR2 YYNGEE. CDR3 length equals 13 residues. The ends lost 5 bases at V and 5 bases at J; junction bases unmatched: 5. CDR3 sequence reads: CASSPGTGHEQYF. The CDR3 nucleotides read TGTGCCAGCAGTCCCGGGACAGGGCACGAGCAGTACTTC.

V usage is TRBV7-9 and J usage is TRBJ1-5; 8 bases match TRBD1. Germline V CDR1 and CDR2: SEHNR, FQNEAQ (reference sequence). V shed 5 bases, J shed 4 bases, and the junction held 4 bases outside the gene matches. This CDR3 is 14 amino acids long. This CDR3 reads CASSPGTGNQPQHF. The CDR3 coding sequence is TGTGCCAGCAGCCCCGGGACAGGAAATCAGCCCCAGCATTTT. The entire variable domain, with the rest obtained from reference TRBV7-9 and TRBJ1-5, is as follows: DTGVSQNPRHKITKRGQNVTFRCDPISEHNRLYWYRQTLGQGPEFLTYFQNEAQLEKSRLLSDRFSAERPKGSFSTLEIQRTEQGDSAMYLCASSPGTGNQPQHFGDGTRLSIL.

V usage is TRBV11-3 and J usage is TRBJ2-5; TRBD1 matches at 9 bases. The CDR3 spans 15 residues. The J segment lost 5 bases and the V segment lost 1 base, leaving 5 bases of the junction unmatched. Germline CDR1 is SGHNT and CDR2 is YENEEA. The CDR3 protein is CASSLGTGVWETQYF. The CDR3 DNA follows: TGTGCCAGCAGCTTAGGGACAGGGGTTTGGGAGACCCAGTACTTC.

The chain is built from TRBV7-8 and TRBJ2-7, with TRBD1 identical over 9 bases. Germline V lookup: CDR1 SGHVS, CDR2 FQNEAQ. The CDR3 spans 16 residues. V lost 5 bases and J lost 2; bases outside the gene matches: 10. The CDR3 nucleotides are TGTGCCAGCAGCCTGAAGGACAGGGGCACCCCCTACGAGCAGTACTTC. This sequence encodes CASSLKDRGTPYEQYF.

This rearrangement joins TRBV6-6 to TRBJ2-7; the D gene is possibly TRBD2 (6 bases). The germline gives CDR1 MNHNY, CDR2 SVGAGI (reference sequence). The CDR3 totals 13 residues. The V gene lost 10 bases and the J gene lost 4 bases, with 17 bases spanning the gap. CDR3 region: CAILGGGYYEQYF. The CDR3 DNA reads TGTGCCATTTTGGGGGGAGGCTATTACGAGCAGTACTTC.

The rearrangement links TRBV11-2 to TRBJ2-2, with 9 bases that match TRBD2. This CDR3 comprises 16 residues. The V and J ends lost 2 bases and 5 bases, in that order; junction bases with no gene match: 6. Germline V gene data show CDR1 as SGHAT and CDR2 as FQNNGV. The DNA for the CDR3 is TGTGCCAGCAGCTTAAGGCGGGGGGGAAGGACCGGGGAGCTGTTTTTT. It encodes CASSLRRGGRTGELFF.

The gene calls are TRBV7-2 and TRBJ1-2; possible D gene TRBD1, 5 bases. With 5 bases removed from V and 4 bases from J, the gap between germline ends came to 11 bases. Germline V gene lookup returns CDR1 SGHTA and CDR2 FQGNSA. This CDR3 has 13 residues. CDR3 in amino acids: CASSPRQRYGYTF. The CDR3 nucleotides are TGTGCCAGCAGCCCACGACAGCGCTATGGCTACACCTTC.

This clone occurred once. V is TRBV10-1 and J is TRBJ2-7; D may be TRBD2 (6 bases). Trimming took off 3 bases at V and 3 bases at J, with 12 bases between the two ends. The CDR3 sequence is 14 residues long. Germline V gene lookup returns CDR1 WNHNN and CDR2 SYGVQD (reference sequence). This CDR3 reads CASSEGGFLYEQYF. CDR3 bases: TGCGCCAGCAGTGAAGGAGGGTTTCTCTACGAGCAGTACTTC.

The chain couples TRBV6-1 to TRBJ2-5; possibly TRBD2 for D (5 bases). V was pared by 2 bases and J by 4 bases, with 8 bases between. This CDR3 comprises 13 residues. Germline CDR1 and CDR2: MNHNS and SASEGT. DNA for the CDR3: TGTGCCAGCAGTGAAAGGGAGATAGAGACCCAGTACTTC. Translating gives CASSEREIETQYF.

This clone was observed a few times. The V gene is TRBV16, the J gene TRBJ1-2, with a weak D call TRBD1 (6 bases). Germline V gene sequence: CDR1 KGHSY, CDR2 FQNENV. The V gene lost 4 bases and the J gene lost 14 bases, with 17 bases spanning the gap. The CDR3 covers 12 residues. CDR3 loop: CASSPGALIVTF. CDR3 in DNA: TGTGCCAGCAGCCCAGGGGCCCTCATAGTTACCTTC.

This chain uses TRBV4-3 with TRBJ1-6; tentative D call: TRBD1 (5 bases). Trimming stripped 3 bases from V and 7 bases from J, with 10 bases between. The CDR3 length is 14 residues. Germline V lookup: CDR1 LGHNA, CDR2 YSLEER. The chain's CDR3 is CASSQAAGNSPLHF. The CDR3 DNA reads TGCGCCAGCAGCCAGGCCGCAGGGAATTCACCCCTCCACTTT.

The chain recombines TRBV5-1 with TRBJ2-7; TRBD1 matches 9 bases. V lost 4 bases to trimming and J lost 7 bases; unmatched junction nucleotides: 9. Germline values: CDR1 SGHRS, CDR2 YFSETQ. This CDR3 contains 14 residues. DNA of the CDR3: TGCGCCAGCAGCACAACAGGGGGCGCGGGGGAGCAGTACTTC. Protein: CASSTTGGAGEQYF.

V usage is TRBV20-1 and J usage is TRBJ2-3; no definite D call. The length of the CDR3 is 11 residues. Germline CDR1 and CDR2: DFQATT and SNEGSKA (reference sequence). CDR3 DNA sequence: TGCAGCCCGGTCAGCACAGATACGCAGTATTTT. It specifies CSPVSTDTQYF.

The CDR3 DNA is TGTGCCAGCAGGGACAGGGAAAGGAGCTATGGCTACACCTTC. The encoded protein is CASRDRERSYGYTF. The J gene is TRBJ1-2, the V gene TRBV2; 8 positions match TRBD1. The CDR3 is 14 amino acids. Trimming cost V 6 bases and J 4 bases; bases outside gene matches: 7. Germline V CDR1 and CDR2: SNHLY, FYNNEI.